This T cell receptor (beta chain) was sequenced for a study of shared clonotypes between healthy human individuals. Between the trimmed V and J ends, which lost 2 bases and 5 bases, there was a span of 18 bases. The CDR3 spans 16 residues. In germline, CDR1 is MNHNS, CDR2 SASEGT. As handled by the study authors: Owing to the provision of junction-only sequences devoid of quality scores by immunoSEQ, filtering differed. This table comes from immunoSEQ multiplex PCR, and its TCRdb copy is limited to in-frame clones, with some not included. The V and J calls and clone size are taken from that table; D and trimming were inferred from the DNA. Found here are under 1,900,000 clones, roughly 98.5% of them singletons; the top ten hold 0.3% to 0.45%. The split of CD4+ cells yielded CD45RA+ naive and CD45RA-negative memory subsets.

The chain carries TRBV6-1 and TRBJ2-5; no clear D. The source is a man in his thirties or forties in good health. The source material was naive CD4+ T cells sorted from blood. Subset specified: CD45RA+ positively selected. CDR3 nucleotides: TGTGCCAGCAGTGAACTCCCCCTCCCGATAGTGGAGACCCAGTACTTC. This codes for CASSELPLPIVETQYF.